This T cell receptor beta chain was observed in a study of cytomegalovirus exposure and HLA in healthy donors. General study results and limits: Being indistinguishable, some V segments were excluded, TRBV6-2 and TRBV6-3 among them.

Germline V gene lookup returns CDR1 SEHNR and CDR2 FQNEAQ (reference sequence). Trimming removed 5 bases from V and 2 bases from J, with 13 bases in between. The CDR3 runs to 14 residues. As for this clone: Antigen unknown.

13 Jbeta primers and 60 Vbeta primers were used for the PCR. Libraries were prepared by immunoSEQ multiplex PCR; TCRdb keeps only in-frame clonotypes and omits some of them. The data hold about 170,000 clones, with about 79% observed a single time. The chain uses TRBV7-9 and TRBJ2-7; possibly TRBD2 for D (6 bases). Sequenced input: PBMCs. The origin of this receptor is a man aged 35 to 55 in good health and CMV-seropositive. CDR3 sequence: CASSPGGATYEQYF. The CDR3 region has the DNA TGTGCCAGCAGCCCCGGAGGGGCGACCTACGAGCAGTACTTC. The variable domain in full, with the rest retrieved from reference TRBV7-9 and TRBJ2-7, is DTGVSQNPRHKITKRGQNVTFRCDPISEHNRLYWYRQTLGQGPEFLTYFQNEAQLEKSRLLSDRFSAERPKGSFSTLEIQRTEQGDSAMYLCASSPGGATYEQYFGPGTRLTVT.